Listed here is a single TCR beta chain. Its antigen remains unknown. This sample stems from a study of cytomegalovirus exposure and HLA in healthy donors. Overall study findings and caveats: A later analysis reportedly found fewer N-insertions in an Asian-associated ancestry cluster than the approximately 700-donor mean. Accurate prediction of most subjects' HLA-A and HLA-B alleles from TCR beta sequences was reported. For TCR beta chains, V- and J-gene trimming was later linked to a missense DCLRE1C variant.

V was pared by 4 bases and J by 6 bases, with 8 bases of the junction left unmatched. The CDR3 sequence is 14 residues long. CDR1 and CDR2 from the germline V gene are SGHRS and YFSETQ. Amplification used 60 Vbeta primers and 13 Jbeta primers. Profiling relied on immunoSEQ multiplex PCR, and the TCRdb table lists in-frame clones only, not all of them. The sample has under 200,000 clones, roughly 74% seen once. This clonotype was obtained from a woman in her 30s in good health and CMV-seronegative. Sequences were obtained from PBMCs. J is TRBJ1-2 and V is TRBV5-1, with 8 bases aligning to TRBD1. CDR3 loop: CASSPGQVGNGYTF. The CDR3 DNA reads TGCGCCAGCAGCCCGGGACAGGTGGGGAATGGCTACACCTTC.